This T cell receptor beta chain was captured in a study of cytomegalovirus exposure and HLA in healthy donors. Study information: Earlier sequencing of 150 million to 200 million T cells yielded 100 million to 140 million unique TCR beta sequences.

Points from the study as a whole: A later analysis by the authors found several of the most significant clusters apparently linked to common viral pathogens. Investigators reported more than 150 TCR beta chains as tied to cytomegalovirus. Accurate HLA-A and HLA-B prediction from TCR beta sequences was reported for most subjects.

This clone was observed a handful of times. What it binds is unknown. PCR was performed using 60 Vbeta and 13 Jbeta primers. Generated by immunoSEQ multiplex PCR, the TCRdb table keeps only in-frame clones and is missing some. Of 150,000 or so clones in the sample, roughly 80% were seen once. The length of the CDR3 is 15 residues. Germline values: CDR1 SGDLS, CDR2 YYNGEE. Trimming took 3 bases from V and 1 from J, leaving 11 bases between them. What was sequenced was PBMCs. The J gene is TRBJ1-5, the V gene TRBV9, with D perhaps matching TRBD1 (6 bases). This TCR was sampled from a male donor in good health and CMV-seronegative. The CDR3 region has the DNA TGTGCCAGCAGCGCTGGACAGTGGAGCAATCAGCCCCAGCATTTT. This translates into CASSAGQWSNQPQHF.